Listed below are T cell receptor beta chains from one sample, sequenced in a study of blood T cell repertoires in COVID-19. Clones were sequenced by immunoSEQ multiplex PCR, and TCRdb holds only the in-frame ones, with some missing. The table has a few hundred thousand clones, 70% to 90% seen once. The specimen sequenced was peripheral blood. Receptors originate from a woman aged 45 to 65 with COVID-19, enrolled during active disease. Both conserved end residues are part of each CDR3. A D gene is named only where the DNA matches it firmly. Clone size is shown for a subset of rows, as once, few, many or a class of expanded clone.

V: TRBV6-2/TRBV6-3
size: NA
J: TRBJ2-3
D: NA
CDR3: CASSSPGSTDTQYF
DNA: TGTGCCAGCAGTTCCCCGGGAAGCACAGATACGCAGTATTTT

V: TRBV27
size: NA
J: TRBJ1-3
D: NA
CDR3: CATKRGGDSGNTIYF
DNA: TGTGCCACCAAAAGGGGCGGTGACTCTGGAAACACCATATATTTT

V: TRBV6-6
size: NA
J: TRBJ2-3
D: TRBD2
CDR3: CASSLRLVSGRGPGADTQYF
DNA: TGTGCCAGCAGTCTACGTTTAGTAAGCGGGAGGGGCCCGGGGGCAGATACGCAGTATTTT

V: TRBV30
size: NA
J: TRBJ2-5
D: TRBD2
CDR3: CAWSVGLAGGSETQYF
DNA: TGTGCCTGGAGCGTCGGACTAGCGGGAGGTTCAGAGACCCAGTACTTC

V: TRBV29-1
size: NA
J: TRBJ2-5
D: NA
CDR3: CSVEVVKETQYF
DNA: TGCAGCGTTGAGGTAGTAAAAGAGACCCAGTACTTC

V: TRBV6-5
size: NA
J: TRBJ2-5
D: NA
CDR3: CASRRRETQYF
DNA: TGTGCCAGCAGACGGAGGGAGACCCAGTACTTC

V: TRBV4-3
size: NA
J: TRBJ2-7
D: TRBD1
CDR3: CASSHSYGTGIEQYF
DNA: TGCGCCAGCAGCCATTCCTACGGGACAGGCATCGAGCAGTACTTC

V: TRBV6-6
size: NA
J: TRBJ1-1
D: TRBD1
CDR3: CASRWTGLNTEAFF
DNA: TGTGCCAGCAGGTGGACAGGACTGAACACTGAAGCTTTCTTT

V: TRBV24-1
size: NA
J: TRBJ2-2
D: TRBD1
CDR3: CATSDFETGGSTGELFF
DNA: TGTGCCACCAGTGATTTTGAGACAGGGGGTAGCACCGGGGAGCTGTTTTTT

V: TRBV2
size: once
J: TRBJ2-1
D: NA
CDR3: CASSERGTEVPSEQFF
DNA: TGTGCCAGCAGCGAGCGCGGGACGGAGGTACCTAGTGAGCAGTTCTTC

V: TRBV9
size: once
J: TRBJ2-2
D: TRBD1
CDR3: CASSVAGGVGTGELFF
DNA: TGTGCCAGCAGCGTAGCAGGGGGCGTCGGCACCGGGGAGCTGTTTTTT

V: TRBV6-5
size: NA
J: TRBJ2-7
D: NA
CDR3: CASKGVYEQYF
DNA: TGTGCCAGCAAAGGGGTCTACGAGCAGTACTTC

V: TRBV7-2
size: NA
J: TRBJ1-2
D: NA
CDR3: CASSLMGGLGYTF
DNA: TGTGCCAGCAGCTTGATGGGGGGGCTTGGCTACACCTTC

V: TRBV7-2
size: NA
J: TRBJ1-2
D: NA
CDR3: CASSLNFQVWYGYTF
DNA: TGTGCCAGCAGCTTAAATTTCCAGGTCTGGTATGGCTACACCTTC

V: TRBV5-1
size: NA
J: TRBJ2-3
D: TRBD2
CDR3: CASSIRTSGADTQYF
DNA: TGCGCCAGCAGCATTCGGACTAGCGGCGCAGATACGCAGTATTTT

V: TRBV7-3
size: NA
J: TRBJ2-7
D: NA
CDR3: CASSLQGSNEQYF
DNA: TGTGCCAGCAGCCTGCAGGGGAGCAACGAGCAGTACTTC

V: TRBV5-4
size: NA
J: TRBJ2-1
D: TRBD2
CDR3: CASRSGLAGVGEQFF
DNA: TGTGCCAGCAGAAGCGGACTAGCGGGAGTTGGGGAGCAGTTCTTC

V: TRBV5-4
size: NA
J: TRBJ1-2
D: NA
CDR3: CASSFEGSRYGYTF
DNA: TGTGCCAGCAGCTTTGAAGGGAGTCGCTATGGCTACACCTTC

V: TRBV9
size: NA
J: TRBJ2-5
D: NA
CDR3: CASSAPNSQETQYF
DNA: TGTGCCAGCAGCGCCCCGAACAGCCAAGAGACCCAGTACTTC

V: TRBV7-9
size: NA
J: TRBJ1-1
D: TRBD1
CDR3: CASSLYGTGYTEAFF
DNA: TGTGCCAGCAGCTTATACGGGACAGGGTACACTGAAGCTTTCTTT

V: TRBV15
size: NA
J: TRBJ2-7
D: TRBD1
CDR3: CATSRDAGGPYEQYF
DNA: TGTGCCACCAGCAGAGATGCAGGGGGCCCCTACGAGCAGTACTTC

V: TRBV28
size: NA
J: TRBJ2-7
D: TRBD2
CDR3: CASSDWGGGRYEQYF
DNA: TGTGCCAGCAGTGACTGGGGCGGGGGGCGGTATGAGCAGTACTTC

V: TRBV19
size: NA
J: TRBJ2-1
D: TRBD2
CDR3: CAVAGGPPYNEQFF
DNA: TGTGCCGTGGCGGGAGGGCCCCCCTACAATGAGCAGTTCTTC

V: TRBV27
size: NA
J: TRBJ2-6
D: TRBD1
CDR3: CASSHWTGGVGANVLTF
DNA: TGTGCCAGCAGTCATTGGACAGGGGGCGTTGGGGCCAACGTCCTGACTTTC